This TCR beta chain was found in a study of blood T cells in healthy people across ages. Overall study results and limits: Relative to aged donors, long-lived donors carried more naive CD4+ cells and displayed higher diversity.

The germline gives CDR1 SNHLY, CDR2 FYNNEI. Trimming removed 8 bases at V and 4 bases at J, with 14 bases between. The CDR3 spans 14 residues. Total RNA extracted from each sample amounted to at least 5 micrograms. As regards this clonotype: Antigen unknown.

A second PCR, run for roughly 7 to 11 cycles, used a sample-barcoded 5' primer plus a J-beta primer mix. Each cDNA was tagged by a template-switch adaptor containing 12 random nucleotides. MiXCR, applied by TCRdb to the 5' RACE reads, yields one record per CDR3 protein. The data contain 1.5 million to 1.8 million distinct CDR3 sequences, roughly 43% of them seen just once; the ten biggest clones take up about 4%. The source of this sequence is a woman aged 18-29 years in good health. Sample: blood. This chain connects TRBV2 to TRBJ2-2, with D perhaps TRBD2 (6 bases). CDR3 residues: CASQKGGRTGELFF. In DNA form, the CDR3 reads TGTGCCAGCCAGAAGGGAGGTCGCACCGGGGAGCTGTTTTTT. The full variable domain, completed using reference TRBV2 and TRBJ2-2, is EPEVTQTPSHQVTQMGQEVILRCVPISNHLYFYWYRQILGQKVEFLVSFYNNEISEKSEIFDDQFSVERPDGSNFTLKIRSTKLEDSAMYFCASQKGGRTGELFFGEGSRLTVL.